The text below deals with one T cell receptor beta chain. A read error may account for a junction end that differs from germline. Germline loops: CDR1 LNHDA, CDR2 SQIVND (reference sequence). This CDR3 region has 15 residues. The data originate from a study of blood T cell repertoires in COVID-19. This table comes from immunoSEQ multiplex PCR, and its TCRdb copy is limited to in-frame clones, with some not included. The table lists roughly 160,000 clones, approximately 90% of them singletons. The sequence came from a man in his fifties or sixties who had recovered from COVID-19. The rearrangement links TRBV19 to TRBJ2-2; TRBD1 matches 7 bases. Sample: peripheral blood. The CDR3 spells CASNIGGRIAGELFF. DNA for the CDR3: TGTGCCAGTAATATAGGGGGCAGAATCGCCGGGGAGCTGTTTTTT.